These 10 T cell receptor beta chains came from one sample sequenced in a study of blood T cell repertoires in COVID-19. The protocol was immunoSEQ multiplex PCR, while the TCRdb copy is restricted to in-frame clones and leaves out a portion. The data contain 120,000 or so clones, about 74% of them singletons. Input material: peripheral blood. Receptors originate from a human donor in a cohort sampled during active COVID-19.

The chain is built from TRBV25-1 and TRBJ2-7; D unclear. Per germline, CDR1 MGHDK and CDR2 SYGVNS. Between the trimmed V and J ends, which lost 2 bases and 8 bases, there was a span of 13 bases. The CDR3 loop spans 13 amino acids. In DNA, the CDR3 is TGTGCCAGCAGTGAACCCCGGGTGAACAAGCAGTACTTC. Translation: CASSEPRVNKQYF.

This clone showed up just a few times. The V call is TRBV27, the J call TRBJ2-7, with 12 nucleotides matching TRBD2. The germline CDR1 and CDR2 sequences are MNHEY and SMNVEV (reference sequence). Trimming took 10 bases from V and 6 from J; bases not matched to a gene: 7. The CDR3 has 13 residues. As DNA, the CDR3 is TGTGCCACCTCCCCTAGCGGGAGGGCCGAGCAGTACTTC. Encoded protein: CATSPSGRAEQYF.

V usage is TRBV28 and J usage is TRBJ2-5, with 11 bases fitting TRBD2. The CDR3 spans 16 residues. The ends lost 5 bases at V and 5 bases at J; junction bases unmatched: 10. CDR1 is MDHEN, CDR2 SYDVKM, per germline. CDR3 sequence: CASSASRLAGRETQYF. Here the CDR3 DNA reads TGTGCCAGCAGTGCCTCTCGACTAGCGGGAAGGGAGACCCAGTACTTC.

The chain joins TRBV6-6 to TRBJ2-7; no definite D call. This CDR3 spans 13 amino acids. Germline lookup yields CDR1 MNHNY and CDR2 SVGAGI (reference sequence). The germline V and J ends were trimmed by 7 bases and 5 bases, with 15 bases remaining between them. The CDR3 DNA reads TGTGCCAGCACCCTTACGGTGGTGCACGAGCAGTACTTC. Protein sequence: CASTLTVVHEQYF.

This clone was seen only a few times. The chain joins TRBV27 to TRBJ2-7; TRBD2 might be the D (5 bases). Germline V lookup: CDR1 MNHEY, CDR2 SMNVEV (reference sequence). Trimming left V 3 bases short and J 6 bases short, with 15 bases between. The CDR3 consists of 14 residues. The CDR3 DNA follows: TGTGCCAGCAGTTTGTCCGGGCTAGCAGGCGAGCAGTACTTC. This gives the protein CASSLSGLAGEQYF.

The chain uses TRBV4-1 and TRBJ1-2; 8 nucleotides line up with TRBD1. Germline V gene lookup returns CDR1 MGHRA and CDR2 YSYEKL. This CDR3 has 15 amino acids. The trim removed 1 base at V and 6 bases at J, leaving 7 bases unmatched. The CDR3 DNA is TGCGCCAGCAGCCAAGGCGAGGACAGGGTAAATGGCTACACCTTC. Protein product: CASSQGEDRVNGYTF.

The V gene is TRBV28, the J gene TRBJ2-3; 7 positions agree with TRBD2. The CDR3 runs 17 residues. CDR1 MDHEN and CDR2 SYDVKM come from the germline V gene. V trimming: 2 bases; J trimming: 4 bases; junction bases outside the gene matches: 12. CDR3 nucleotides: TGTGCCAGCAGTTTAGGGGGGGGAGCGGGCCCCGCAGATACGCAGTATTTT. Its translation is CASSLGGGAGPADTQYF. Full variable domain (rest looked up from reference TRBV28 and TRBJ2-3): DVKVTQSSRYLVKRTGEKVFLECVQDMDHENMFWYRQDPGLGLRLIYFSYDVKMKEKGDIPEGYSVSREKKERFSLILESASTNQTSMYLCASSLGGGAGPADTQYFGPGTRLTVL.

This clone has just one count. The chain recombines TRBV11-3 with TRBJ1-1; D is undetermined. V lost 5 bases and J lost 1, with 14 bases in between. The CDR3 runs 15 residues. CDR1 is SGHNT, CDR2 YENEEA, per germline. CDR3 sequence reads: CASSPPSAGNTEAFF. Here the CDR3 DNA reads TGTGCCAGCAGCCCCCCCTCGGCGGGGAACACTGAAGCTTTCTTT.

The rearrangement uses TRBV6-5 and TRBJ2-1; D is uncertain. Per germline, CDR1 MNHEY and CDR2 SVGAGI. V was trimmed by 6 bases and J by 9 bases, leaving 15 bases between them. This CDR3 has 13 residues. CDR3 amino acids: CASRGSSTGEQFF. As DNA, the CDR3 is TGTGCCAGCAGAGGAAGTTCGACGGGTGAGCAGTTCTTC.

The rearrangement links TRBV7-9 to TRBJ2-5, with D unclear. Germline lookup yields CDR1 SEHNR and CDR2 FQNEAQ (reference sequence). Trimming shortened V by 4 bases and J by 1 base, and 10 bases separated the two germline ends. This CDR3 is built from 14 residues. CDR3 in amino acids: CASSSDTAQETQYF. As DNA, the CDR3 is TGTGCCAGCAGCTCCGACACCGCCCAAGAGACCCAGTACTTC.